These 19 T cell receptor beta chains were sequenced from one sample in a study of blood T cell repertoires in COVID-19. The data were produced by immunoSEQ multiplex PCR, yet TCRdb's version contains in-frame clones alone and is incomplete. The data contain 30,000 to 45,000 clones, roughly 87% of them singletons. The sequencing input was peripheral blood. Receptors originate from a human donor in a cohort sampled during active COVID-19.

V and J are TRBV5-6 and TRBJ2-5; weak D call: TRBD1 (6 bases). CDR3 size: 14 residues. In germline, CDR1 is SGHDT, CDR2 YYEEEE. V lost 4 bases and J 5 bases, leaving 15 bases between the germline ends. The CDR3, as DNA: TGTGCCAGCAGCCCTACAGGGTTGGGGGAGACCCAGTACTTC. This gives the protein CASSPTGLGETQYF.

V and J are TRBV5-1 and TRBJ2-7, with D perhaps matching TRBD2 (5 bases). V was trimmed by 4 bases and J by 0 bases, leaving 20 bases between them. The CDR3 length is 17 residues. The germline CDR1 and CDR2 sequences are SGHRS and YFSETQ. The CDR3 loop reads CASSVYSPGYNSYEQYF. CDR3 in DNA: TGCGCCAGCAGCGTGTATAGTCCGGGATACAACTCCTACGAGCAGTACTTC.

The gene calls are TRBV7-3 and TRBJ2-3, with TRBD2 matching 13 bases. V shed 5 bases and J 3 bases; nucleotides not matched to a gene: 5. There are 16 residues in the CDR3. CDR1 and CDR2 from the germline V gene are SGHTA and FQGTGA. The CDR3 loop is CASSTGLAGKTDTQYF. In DNA form, the CDR3 reads TGTGCCAGCAGCACGGGACTAGCGGGAAAAACAGATACGCAGTATTTT.

The chain recombines TRBV11-2 with TRBJ2-1; D possibly corresponds to TRBD2 (5 bases). This CDR3 has 15 residues. Germline V gene lookup returns CDR1 SGHAT and CDR2 FQNNGV. The V and J ends lost 1 base and 9 bases respectively, with 16 bases between them. This CDR3 is CASSLGTGTTGEQFF. CDR3 DNA: TGTGCCAGCAGCTTAGGGACTGGAACTACGGGTGAGCAGTTCTTC.

The chain combines TRBV29-1 with TRBJ2-1, with a tentative D call TRBD1 (5 bases). CDR3 length: 13 residues. V was trimmed by 4 bases and J by 9 bases, leaving 16 bases between them. From germline, CDR1 is SQVTM and CDR2 ANQGSEA. The CDR3 protein is CSVGQSSTSEQFF. In DNA, the CDR3 is TGCAGCGTTGGACAGTCCTCTACAAGTGAGCAGTTCTTC.

The rearrangement uses TRBV27 and TRBJ2-7; 10 bases are a match to TRBD2. The CDR3 has 14 residues. The V gene end was trimmed by 4 bases and the J gene end by 2 bases; junction bases not matched to a gene: 2. CDR1 is MNHEY, CDR2 SMNVEV, per germline (reference sequence). CDR3 amino acids: CASSSLAGPYEQYF. CDR3 sequence (DNA): TGTGCCAGCAGTTCACTAGCGGGACCCTACGAGCAGTACTTC.

This chain joins TRBV5-4 and TRBJ1-4; tentatively, D is TRBD1 (5 bases). This CDR3 is 15 amino acids long. Germline V gives CDR1 SGHNT, CDR2 YYREEE (reference sequence). Trimming removed 3 bases from V and 0 bases from J, with 9 bases in between. The CDR3 here is CASSSGETTNEKLFF. The CDR3 nucleotides read TGTGCCAGCAGCTCGGGGGAGACAACTAATGAAAAACTGTTTTTT.

J is TRBJ2-7 and V is TRBV5-1, with 10 bases that match TRBD2. This CDR3 region has 18 residues. J gave up 0 bases and V 2 bases, and 11 bases lay outside the gene matches. Germline V CDR1 and CDR2: SGHRS, YFSETQ. CDR3 in amino acids: CASSFMTSGFSFSYEQYF. Written as DNA, the CDR3 is TGCGCCAGCAGCTTTATGACTAGCGGGTTTTCATTCTCCTACGAGCAGTACTTC.

This clone was found once. For the CDR3, the DNA is TGTGCCAGCAGCCCCCAAATGCCCACCGACAGGTTCCCCTACGAGCAGTACTTC. It codes for CASSPQMPTDRFPYEQYF. The chain couples TRBV11-3 to TRBJ2-7; TRBD1 is a possible D gene (6 bases). The germline gives CDR1 SGHNT, CDR2 YENEEA. CDR3 length: 18 residues. V was cut by 5 bases and J by 2 bases, with 25 bases left in between.

J is TRBJ2-7 and V is TRBV7-8; TRBD1 agrees at 8 bases. The CDR3 loop spans 14 amino acids. Losses at the gene ends were 7 bases for V and 4 bases for J; bases not matched to a gene: 9. Looked up from germline, CDR1 is SGHVS and CDR2 is FQNEAQ. CDR3 region: CASTLTGGRYEQYF. CDR3 sequence (DNA): TGTGCCAGCACCCTTACAGGGGGGAGGTACGAGCAGTACTTC.

The genes are TRBV7-9 and TRBJ2-7; 7 nucleotides match TRBD2. Trimming removed 6 bases from V and 2 bases from J; junction bases left unmatched: 10. The germline CDR1 and CDR2 sequences are SEHNR and FQNEAQ (reference sequence). The length of the CDR3 is 15 residues. The CDR3 nucleotides read TGTGCCAGCAGGGAGGCCGGACTAGTCCCCTACGAGCAGTACTTC. Translating gives CASREAGLVPYEQYF.

On this clone itself: As the CDR3 is not closed by the conserved phenylalanine or tryptophan, this likely results from a read error. The genes are TRBV30 and TRBJ2-4, with TRBD1 matching 7 bases. The CDR3 totals 14 residues. The trim removed 0 bases at V and 1 base at J, leaving 0 bases unmatched. Germline V lookup: CDR1 GTSNPN, CDR2 SVGIG (reference sequence). This CDR3 reads CAWSVQGAKNIQYS. CDR3 DNA sequence: TGTGCCTGGAGTGTACAGGGGGCCAAAAACATTCAGTACTCC.

This clone was counted a few times. V gene TRBV23-1 combines with J gene TRBJ1-1; D is undetermined. TRBV23-1 counts as an open reading frame of uncertain function. The length of the CDR3 is 14 residues. V was trimmed by 8 bases and J by 6 bases, leaving 19 bases between them. CDR3 bases: TGCGCCAGCGAGGATATGGGAGGGAGGGCTGAAGCTTTCTTT. Its protein is CASEDMGGRAEAFF.

J is TRBJ2-7 and V is TRBV25-1, with TRBD1 identical over 9 bases. The V and J ends lost 2 bases and 5 bases, in that order; junction bases with no gene match: 4. CDR1 MGHDK and CDR2 SYGVNS come from the germline V gene. The CDR3 runs to 14 residues. The DNA of the CDR3 is TGTGCCAGCAGTGAACCGGACAGGGGACACGAGCAGTACTTC. It translates to CASSEPDRGHEQYF.

J is TRBJ1-2 and V is TRBV6-5; D gene unclear. The germline V gene has CDR1 MNHEY and CDR2 SVGAGI. Deletions cut 6 bases from V and 6 bases from J, with 11 bases between. This CDR3 has 12 amino acids. The CDR3, as DNA: TGTGCCAGCAGGAGGCTCCTAGATGGCTACACCTTC. Residues: CASRRLLDGYTF.

The V call is TRBV15, the J call TRBJ1-4; 7 bases are shared with TRBD1. CDR1 is LNHNV and CDR2 is YYDKDF in the germline V gene (reference sequence). CDR3 length equals 13 residues. After removal of 1 base from V and 8 bases from J, the junction contained 1 base not matched to a gene. The CDR3 nucleotides are TGTGCCACCAGCAGAGGGGGACAGGAAAAACTGTTTTTT. This translates into CATSRGGQEKLFF. Combining the CDR3 with reference TRBV15 and TRBJ1-4 gives the whole variable domain DAMVIQNPRYQVTQFGKPVTLSCSQTLNHNVMYWYQQKSSQAPKLLFHYYDKDFNNEADTPDNFQSRRPNTSFCFLDIRSPGLGDTAMYLCATSRGGQEKLFFGSGTQLSVL.

The chain is built from TRBV27 and TRBJ1-5; 7 nucleotides agree with TRBD1. This CDR3 spans 14 amino acids. The V segment lost 8 bases and the J segment 1 base; nucleotides outside the gene matches: 5. Germline V CDR1 and CDR2: MNHEY, SMNVEV (reference sequence). Here the CDR3 DNA reads TGTGCCAGCCGACGGGGACAGAGCAATCAGCCCCAGCATTTT. Translation gives CASRRGQSNQPQHF.

V usage is TRBV6-5 and J usage is TRBJ1-2; a weak D match, TRBD1 (5 bases). This CDR3 is built from 13 residues. V lost 6 bases and J 4 bases, leaving 12 bases between the germline ends. The V gene's germline CDR1 is MNHEY and CDR2 SVGAGI. The CDR3 region is CASSALDSYGYTF. The CDR3, as DNA: TGTGCCAGCAGCGCCCTTGACAGCTATGGCTACACCTTC.

The chain couples TRBV28 to TRBJ1-2, with TRBD1 matching over 9 bases. The CDR3 contains 15 residues. After removal of 4 bases from V and 3 bases from J, the junction contained 6 bases not matched to a gene. The V gene's germline CDR1 is MDHEN and CDR2 SYDVKM. The CDR3 spells CASSSPGQGDYGYTF. The CDR3 coding sequence is TGTGCCAGCAGTTCCCCGGGACAGGGAGACTATGGCTACACCTTC.